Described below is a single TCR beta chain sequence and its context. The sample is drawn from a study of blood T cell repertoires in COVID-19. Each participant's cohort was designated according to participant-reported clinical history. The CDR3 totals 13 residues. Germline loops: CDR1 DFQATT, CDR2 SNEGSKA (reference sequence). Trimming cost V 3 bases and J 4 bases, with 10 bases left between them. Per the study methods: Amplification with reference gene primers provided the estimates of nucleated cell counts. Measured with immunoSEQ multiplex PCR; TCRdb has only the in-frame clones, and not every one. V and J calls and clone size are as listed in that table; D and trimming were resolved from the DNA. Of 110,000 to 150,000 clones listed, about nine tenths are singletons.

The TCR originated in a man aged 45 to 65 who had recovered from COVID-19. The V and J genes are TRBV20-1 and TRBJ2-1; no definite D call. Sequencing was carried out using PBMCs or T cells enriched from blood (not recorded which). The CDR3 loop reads CSASIQNYNEQFF. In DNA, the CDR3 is TGCAGTGCTAGTATACAGAATTACAATGAGCAGTTCTTC.